These T cell receptor beta chains were read from a single sample in a study of CD8+ T cells in alopecia areata. Here immunoSEQ multiplex PCR was the method, and the copy in TCRdb shows in-frame clones only, minus some. The table lists about 76,000 clones, about 71% of them singletons. Sample: CD8+ T cells sorted from blood, taken at week 24, from a patient treated with tofacitinib. These receptors were collected from a human donor with alopecia areata. Each CDR3 is given with its conserved first and last residue. The D gene is left open where the match is weak. A clone size is listed for some rows: how often the clone was seen (once, few, many), or a class if it is expanded.

v_gene: TRBV4-1
abundance: once
j_gene: TRBJ1-1
d_gene: NA
CDR3aa: CASSQLGEFNTEAFF
CDR3nt: TGCGCCAGCAGCCAGCTGGGGGAATTTAACACTGAAGCTTTCTTT

v_gene: TRBV25-1
abundance: NA
j_gene: TRBJ2-3
d_gene: NA
CDR3aa: CASSDYREDTQYF
CDR3nt: TGTGCCAGCAGTGATTACAGGGAAGATACGCAGTATTTT

v_gene: TRBV15
abundance: NA
j_gene: TRBJ2-2
d_gene: NA
CDR3aa: CATVDQNSEHTGELFF
CDR3nt: TGTGCCACCGTCGACCAAAACAGTGAACACACCGGGGAGCTGTTTTTT

v_gene: TRBV4-3
abundance: few
j_gene: TRBJ1-2
d_gene: NA
CDR3aa: CASSQDDREPYGYTF
CDR3nt: TGCGCCAGCAGCCAAGACGACCGCGAACCCTATGGCTACACCTTC

v_gene: TRBV5-1
abundance: NA
j_gene: TRBJ2-3
d_gene: NA
CDR3aa: CASSLAVGGADTQYF
CDR3nt: TGCGCCAGCAGCTTGGCCGTGGGGGGTGCAGATACGCAGTATTTT

v_gene: TRBV14
abundance: few
j_gene: TRBJ1-3
d_gene: NA
CDR3aa: CASSRGKGNTIYF
CDR3nt: TGTGCCAGCAGCCGCGGGAAAGGAAACACCATATATTTT

v_gene: TRBV30
abundance: NA
j_gene: TRBJ2-3
d_gene: NA
CDR3aa: CAWYALDTQYF
CDR3nt: TGTGCCTGGTACGCGCTCGATACGCAGTATTTT

v_gene: TRBV28
abundance: once
j_gene: TRBJ2-5
d_gene: NA
CDR3aa: CASSLLVETQYF
CDR3nt: TGTGCCAGCAGTTTGTTAGTAGAGACCCAGTACTTC

v_gene: TRBV5-4
abundance: NA
j_gene: TRBJ1-1
d_gene: TRBD1
CDR3aa: CASSPGDRGTEAFF
CDR3nt: TGTGCCAGCAGCCCGGGGGACAGGGGCACTGAAGCTTTCTTT

v_gene: TRBV5-1
abundance: NA
j_gene: TRBJ2-7
d_gene: NA
CDR3aa: CASSLVSWGYEQYF
CDR3nt: TGCGCCAGCAGCTTGGTTTCCTGGGGTTACGAGCAGTACTTC

v_gene: TRBV29-1
abundance: once
j_gene: TRBJ1-1
d_gene: NA
CDR3aa: CSVYRDTEAFF
CDR3nt: TGCAGCGTTTACAGGGACACTGAAGCTTTCTTT

v_gene: TRBV4-3
abundance: NA
j_gene: TRBJ2-7
d_gene: TRBD2
CDR3aa: CASSQDRASGIYEQYF
CDR3nt: TGCGCCAGCAGCCAAGATCGGGCTAGCGGAATTTACGAGCAGTACTTC

v_gene: TRBV5-1
abundance: NA
j_gene: TRBJ2-7
d_gene: TRBD1
CDR3aa: CASSLTGGEYEQYF
CDR3nt: TGCGCCAGCAGCTTAACAGGGGGCGAATACGAGCAGTACTTC

v_gene: TRBV5-4
abundance: few
j_gene: TRBJ2-5
d_gene: TRBD1
CDR3aa: CASSWDRGYQETQYF
CDR3nt: TGTGCCAGCAGCTGGGACAGGGGGTACCAAGAGACCCAGTACTTC

v_gene: TRBV18
abundance: NA
j_gene: TRBJ2-7
d_gene: NA
CDR3aa: CASSPSIRDEQYF
CDR3nt: TGTGCCAGCTCACCAAGTATCAGGGACGAGCAGTACTTC

v_gene: TRBV27
abundance: NA
j_gene: TRBJ2-3
d_gene: NA
CDR3aa: CASSSRDTQYF
CDR3nt: TGTGCCAGCAGTTCCCGGGATACGCAGTATTTT

v_gene: TRBV9
abundance: few
j_gene: TRBJ2-1
d_gene: TRBD2
CDR3aa: CASSGMIAGEQFF
CDR3nt: TGTGCCAGCAGCGGGATGATAGCGGGAGAGCAGTTCTTC

v_gene: TRBV11-2
abundance: NA
j_gene: TRBJ2-5
d_gene: NA
CDR3aa: CASSSTGGETQYF
CDR3nt: TGTGCCAGCAGCTCAACAGGAGGTGAGACCCAGTACTTC

v_gene: TRBV7-9
abundance: NA
j_gene: TRBJ2-1
d_gene: NA
CDR3aa: CASSSGSPRNEQFF
CDR3nt: TGTGCCAGCAGCTCGGGCTCCCCTCGAAATGAGCAGTTCTTC

v_gene: TRBV7-2
abundance: NA
j_gene: TRBJ2-1
d_gene: NA
CDR3aa: CASSLATSQGGQFF
CDR3nt: TGTGCCAGCAGCTTAGCCACATCGCAGGGTGGGCAGTTCTTC

v_gene: TRBV11-2
abundance: few
j_gene: TRBJ2-7
d_gene: TRBD2
CDR3aa: CASSLGAGGLSYEQYF
CDR3nt: TGTGCCAGCAGCTTAGGGGCGGGGGGACTAAGCTACGAGCAGTACTTC

v_gene: TRBV19
abundance: NA
j_gene: TRBJ1-1
d_gene: NA
CDR3aa: CASTGTEAFF
CDR3nt: TGTGCCAGTACTGGGACAGAAGCTTTCTTT

v_gene: TRBV4-1
abundance: NA
j_gene: TRBJ2-7
d_gene: TRBD2
CDR3aa: CASSQMTSEYEQYF
CDR3nt: TGCGCCAGCAGCCAAATGACTAGCGAATACGAGCAGTACTTC

v_gene: TRBV23-1
abundance: NA
j_gene: TRBJ1-5
d_gene: NA
CDR3aa: CASSQFSNQPQHF
CDR3nt: TGCGCCAGCAGTCAATTCTCCAATCAGCCCCAGCATTTT

v_gene: TRBV6-6
abundance: once
j_gene: TRBJ2-7
d_gene: NA
CDR3aa: CASSLGGSSYEQYF
CDR3nt: TGTGCCAGCAGTTTGGGGGGTAGCTCCTACGAGCAGTACTTC